A selection of T cell receptor beta chains follows, all from one sample in a study of control samples from healthy donors and cancer patients. Repertoires were generated with immunoSEQ multiplex PCR, while TCRdb's copy carries only in-frame clones and drops some. The profile shows roughly 88,000 clones, approximately 93% of them singletons. Sequenced: blood. The receptors stem from a woman aged 25-40 years in good health. The CDR3 runs from the conserved cysteine through the conserved F or W. The order of the fields is CDR3 protein, J gene, V gene, clone size. Some rows have no size entry. The others give once, few or many, or a class for an expanded clone.

CASSQEVVDTQYF,TRBJ2-3,TRBV3-1/TRBV3-2,once
CASRGTGWHEQYF,TRBJ2-7,TRBV28,.
CAWRGQSNQPQHF,TRBJ1-5,TRBV30,.
CAWSGNPGLAFNHEQFF,TRBJ2-1,TRBV30,.
CASSIEMNTEAFF,TRBJ1-1,TRBV19,.
CASRSSSTGGAIQYF,TRBJ2-4,TRBV3-1/TRBV3-2,.
CASSAGIGPGANVLTF,TRBJ2-6,TRBV5-5,few
CASIHRGPNTGELFF,TRBJ2-2,TRBV19,.
CASVRPSTQYF,TRBJ2-5,TRBV7-6,once
CASSTQPYEQYF,TRBJ2-7,TRBV9,.
CSESMGGLGTEAFF,TRBJ1-1,TRBV29-1,.
CASSFPPGGTQYF,TRBJ2-5,TRBV7-2,once
CASSPTGGNGEKLFF,TRBJ1-4,TRBV7-9,.
CASSQQRGRTEAFF,TRBJ1-1,TRBV11-1,.
CASSLGAGSYGYTF,TRBJ1-2,TRBV28,.
CASSPAGGGFQNEQFF,TRBJ2-1,TRBV5-1,.
CAIRKQENQPQHF,TRBJ1-5,TRBV10-3,.
CASSPGTASPMNTEAFF,TRBJ1-1,TRBV3-1/TRBV3-2,once
CATRISAYYGYTF,TRBJ1-2,TRBV27,.
CASSGIRGLGELFF,TRBJ2-2,TRBV5-1,.
CASSYGFQVLRTEAFF,TRBJ1-1,TRBV6-5,.
CASSLASGFSNQPQHF,TRBJ1-5,TRBV5-6,.
CASSQPGDAQPQHF,TRBJ1-5,TRBV7-2,.
CASSSGTGRDYEQYF,TRBJ2-7,TRBV6-5,.
CASSVLQGRSGEKLFF,TRBJ1-4,TRBV19,.
CASSSGTGGRGYTF,TRBJ1-2,TRBV5-8,.
CSVETLRQAQYF,TRBJ2-5,TRBV29-1,.
CASSDSSGEDGYTF,TRBJ1-2,TRBV9,.
CASSQDRASVAGELFF,TRBJ2-2,TRBV4-2,.
CASSPRGAGAYGYTF,TRBJ1-2,TRBV7-9,.
CASSQEIQNNSPLHF,TRBJ1-6,TRBV4-1,.
CASSSGLVEKLFF,TRBJ1-4,TRBV5-1,.
CASSPPGSAFHEQYF,TRBJ2-7,TRBV7-3,.
CAWKNPFLNYGYTF,TRBJ1-2,TRBV30,.
CASKSGTEQFF,TRBJ2-1,TRBV6-6,.
CASSIAPGKDEQFF,TRBJ2-1,TRBV19,.
CASSGVGANVLTF,TRBJ2-6,TRBV2,.
CASSLRLSKGVAFF,TRBJ1-1,TRBV7-2,.
CAISEGDPTSSYEQYF,TRBJ2-7,TRBV10-3,.